The present TCR beta chain was sequenced within a study of T cell responses to AZD1222 COVID-19 vaccine. Findings of the study overall: Spike-specific TCR depth and breadth grew after two AZD1222 doses. Reports indicate that nearly half of spike-specific TCRs are directed at unmutated variant regions. Only five or six AZD1222 recipients were seropositive at baseline.

Regarding this clone: Its antigen is undetermined.

Germline assignment: CDR1 MDHEN and CDR2 SYDVKM. The CDR3 is made up of 15 amino acids. The trim removed 2 bases at V and 0 bases at J, leaving 3 bases unmatched. Produced via immunoSEQ multiplex PCR; TCRdb's table is partial and in-frame only. Seen here are around 25,000 clones, about nine tenths observed once, and the top ten hold around a third. This specimen was peripheral blood, taken 28 days after the second AZD1222 dose. The sequence derives from an adult who received the AZD1222 COVID-19 vaccine. The chain employs TRBV28 and TRBJ2-7; TRBD2 agrees at 8 bases. The CDR3 nucleotides are TGTGCCAGCAGTTTAAGTACTAGCGGCTCCTACGAGCAGTACTTC. Translated: CASSLSTSGSYEQYF.